This T cell receptor (beta chain) stems from a study of identical twins. Study-wide results and caveats: With beta out-of-frame sequences, excess sharing by twins was weaker. The same donors were not followed; conclusions instead depended on cross-sectional statistical analysis.

The cDNA had a unique molecular identifier and a template-switch universal primer site. TCRdb processed the 5' RACE reads anew with MiXCR; each CDR3 protein has one entry. The table includes 700,000 or so distinct CDR3 sequences, under 9% detected once. Germline V gene sequence: CDR1 SEHNR, CDR2 FQNEAQ (reference sequence). The length of the CDR3 is 13 residues. V dropped 6 bases and J dropped 7 bases, with 14 bases sitting between them. Comments on this clonotype: Its cognate antigen is unknown.

In addition, the sample was reused for a study of yellow fever vaccine responses in identical twins.

The sequence derives from a woman between 18 and 30 years old in good health. The sequenced sample consisted of PBMCs. The chain has TRBV7-9 and TRBJ2-3, with a possible D match to TRBD2 (5 bases). This CDR3 reads CASSSPVGNTQYF. The DNA of the CDR3 is TGTGCCAGCAGTTCTCCTGTCGGGAATACGCAGTATTTT.